This T cell receptor beta chain emerged from a study of blood T cell repertoires in COVID-19. About the study: There were acute and convalescent COVID-19 samples, and they came from the United States, Italy and Spain.

Only in-frame clones appear in the TCRdb table, and some are missing; sequencing was by immunoSEQ multiplex PCR. The sample records fewer than 250,000 clones, 75% to 90% being singletons. The clonotype comes from a man aged 30 to 45 with acute or convalescent COVID-19. What was sequenced was peripheral blood.

This CDR3 reads CASSLRYGLHEQFF. CDR3 DNA: TGTGCCAGCAGTTTAAGATACGGACTTCATGAGCAGTTCTTC. The chain links TRBV27 to TRBJ2-1; the D gene is possibly TRBD2 (5 bases). With 2 bases removed from V and 8 bases from J, the gap between germline ends came to 13 bases. Germline values: CDR1 MNHEY, CDR2 SMNVEV (reference sequence). The CDR3 sequence is 14 residues long.